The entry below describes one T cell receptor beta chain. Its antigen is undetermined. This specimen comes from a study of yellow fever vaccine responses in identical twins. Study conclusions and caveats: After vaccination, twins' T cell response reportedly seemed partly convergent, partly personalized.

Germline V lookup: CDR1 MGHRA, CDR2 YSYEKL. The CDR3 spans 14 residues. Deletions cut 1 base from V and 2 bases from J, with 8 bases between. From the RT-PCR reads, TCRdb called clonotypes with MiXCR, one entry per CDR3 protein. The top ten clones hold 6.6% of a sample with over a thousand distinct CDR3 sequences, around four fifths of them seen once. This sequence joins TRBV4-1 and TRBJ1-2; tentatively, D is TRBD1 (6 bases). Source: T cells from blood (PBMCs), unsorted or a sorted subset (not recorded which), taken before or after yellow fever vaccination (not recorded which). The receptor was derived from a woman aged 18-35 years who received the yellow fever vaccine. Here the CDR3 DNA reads TGCGCCAGCAGCCAAGTTACAGGGAACTATGGCTACACCTTC. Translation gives CASSQVTGNYGYTF.